The 2 T cell receptor beta chains presented below share a single source sample, sequenced in a study of blood T cell repertoires in COVID-19. The assay was immunoSEQ multiplex PCR, and TCRdb's table has in-frame clones only and misses some. The sample has around 210,000 clones, 88% seen once. Sequencing was performed on peripheral blood. These receptors came from a man aged 50-59 years with COVID-19, enrolled during active disease.

The rearrangement links TRBV19 to TRBJ1-2; D is uncertain. Germline lookup yields CDR1 LNHDA and CDR2 SQIVND (reference sequence). This CDR3 region has 14 residues. Between the trimmed V and J ends, which lost 1 base and 4 bases, there was a span of 10 bases. CDR3 protein: CASSIGGLSYGYTF. The CDR3 DNA reads as TGTGCCAGTAGTATAGGTGGTCTAAGCTATGGCTACACCTTC.

V gene TRBV6-5 combines with J gene TRBJ2-7, with 11 bases aligning to TRBD2. Germline V gene lookup returns CDR1 MNHEY and CDR2 SVGAGI. This CDR3 has 14 residues. V was clipped by 7 bases and J by 4 bases; unmatched bases: 6. CDR3 DNA sequence: TGTGCCAGCAACGGACTAGCGGGTCCATACGAGCAGTACTTC. The encoded protein is CASNGLAGPYEQYF.